This is a list of T cell receptor beta chains from one sample in a study of blood T cell repertoires in COVID-19. Produced via immunoSEQ multiplex PCR; TCRdb's table is partial and in-frame only. The table has 150,000 to 200,000 clones, 60% to 80% seen once. The sequencing sample was made of peripheral blood. The receptors shown here come from a man in his 60s with active or convalescent COVID-19. CDR3s include the opening cysteine and the closing phenylalanine or tryptophan. The D gene is left open where the match is weak. Expanded clones get a size class; other rows say once, few or many, or leave the size out.

cdr3_length j_call clone_size d_call v_call cdr3_aa cdr3_nt
15 TRBJ1-5 NA NA TRBV28 CASRSTGKGNQPQHF TGTGCCAGCAGGTCTACAGGGAAGGGCAATCAGCCCCAGCATTTT
15 TRBJ1-2 NA TRBD1 TRBV19 CASTPGQGGFYGYTF TGTGCCAGTACCCCGGGACAGGGGGGATTCTATGGCTACACCTTC
14 TRBJ1-3 once NA TRBV28 CASRPDSHRSTIYF TGTGCCAGCAGACCAGACAGTCACCGGAGCACCATATATTTT
15 TRBJ2-5 few NA TRBV7-3 CASSSGSGTLETQYF TGTGCCAGCAGCTCCGGATCCGGGACACTCGAGACCCAGTACTTC
14 TRBJ2-7 NA TRBD1 TRBV29-1 CSVLDRGISYEQYF TGCAGCGTCCTGGACAGGGGAATCTCCTACGAGCAGTACTTC
13 TRBJ1-1 NA NA TRBV25-1 CASRFQENTEAFF TGTGCCAGCAGATTCCAGGAAAACACTGAAGCTTTCTTT
15 TRBJ2-1 once TRBD1 TRBV7-3 CASSPGQGSYNEQFF TGTGCCAGCAGTCCAGGACAGGGTTCTTACAATGAGCAGTTCTTC
17 TRBJ2-1 NA NA TRBV7-8 CASSTDSEGSGYNEQFF TGTGCCAGCAGCACTGACTCTGAGGGTAGCGGATACAATGAGCAGTTCTTC
14 TRBJ1-4 NA NA TRBV28 CASSFSSANEKLFF TGTGCCAGCAGTTTTTCCTCAGCGAATGAAAAACTGTTTTTT
15 TRBJ2-3 NA NA TRBV24-1 CATSDAGLGTDTQYF TGTGCCACCAGTGACGCGGGGTTAGGCACAGATACGCAGTATTTT
15 TRBJ2-2 NA TRBD2 TRBV7-3 CASSPLAGRTGELFF TGTGCCAGCAGCCCTCTAGCGGGACGGACCGGGGAGCTGTTTTTT
13 TRBJ1-2 NA TRBD1 TRBV9 CASSRTGDYGYTF TGTGCCAGCAGCCGGACAGGGGATTATGGCTACACCTTC
15 TRBJ2-7 NA NA TRBV6-2/TRBV6-3 CASSYTADSLYEQYF TGTGCCAGCAGTTACACGGCGGACAGTCTCTACGAGCAGTACTTC
19 TRBJ1-1 NA NA TRBV5-3 CARSLIRPSSSGMNTEAFF TGTGCCAGAAGCTTGATCCGCCCCTCGTCTTCAGGAATGAACACTGAAGCTTTCTTT
15 TRBJ2-3 few TRBD2 TRBV7-2 CASSLEGLATDTQYF TGTGCCAGCAGCTTAGAAGGACTAGCCACAGATACGCAGTATTTT
16 TRBJ2-2 NA NA TRBV28 CASSLLTPRGTGELFF TGTGCCAGCAGTTTATTGACACCAAGGGGAACCGGGGAGCTGTTTTTT
18 TRBJ1-1 few TRBD1 TRBV19 CASMGAPGQGVYGTEAFF TGTGCCAGTATGGGAGCACCGGGACAGGGGGTCTATGGGACTGAAGCTTTCTTT
14 TRBJ2-2 NA NA TRBV13 CASSSQTVPGELFF TGTGCCAGCAGCTCCCAGACAGTACCCGGGGAGCTGTTTTTT
14 TRBJ1-2 NA NA TRBV11-2 CASSPGQGSYGYTF TGTGCCAGCAGCCCGGGACAAGGAAGCTATGGCTACACCTTC
13 TRBJ2-7 NA TRBD2 TRBV6-2/TRBV6-3 CASSYAGGYEQYF TGTGCCAGCAGTTACGCGGGAGGCTACGAGCAGTACTTC
12 TRBJ1-2 few TRBD1 TRBV7-9 CASSIGTEGYTF TGTGCCAGCAGCATCGGGACAGAAGGCTACACCTTC
15 TRBJ1-1 NA TRBD1 TRBV2 CASRGPGQGNTEAFF TGTGCCAGCAGGGGACCGGGACAGGGGAACACTGAAGCTTTCTTT
14 TRBJ1-3 NA NA TRBV7-3 CASSLTASGNTIYF TGTGCCAGCAGCCTAACAGCCTCTGGAAACACCATATATTTT
16 TRBJ1-3 NA NA TRBV28 CASSLAGGNSGNTIYF TGTGCCAGCAGTTTAGCGGGGGGCAACTCTGGAAACACCATATATTTT
16 TRBJ2-2 NA NA TRBV5-1 CASSLGGRSYTGELFF TGCGCCAGCAGCTTGGGGGGCAGGAGCTACACCGGGGAGCTGTTTTTT
13 TRBJ2-7 few NA TRBV27 CASSLSGSGAADF TGTGCCAGCAGTTTATCGGGGTCAGGGGCTGCTGACTTC
17 TRBJ2-7 NA TRBD2 TRBV6-2/TRBV6-3 CASSRSLTSGYPYEQYF TGTGCCAGCAGTCGTTCCTTGACTAGCGGGTACCCCTACGAGCAGTACTTC
11 TRBJ1-1 NA NA TRBV27 CASRRGTEAFF TGTGCCAGCAGACGGGGCACTGAAGCTTTCTTT
16 TRBJ2-6 NA NA TRBV6-1 CASSENGAGNANVLTF TGTGCCAGCAGTGAAAATGGGGCAGGGAACGCCAACGTCCTGACTTTC
17 TRBJ2-1 NA NA TRBV29-1 CSVLDRGGSSSYNEQFF TGCAGCGTCTTAGATCGCGGGGGCTCGAGCTCCTACAATGAGCAGTTCTTC
15 TRBJ2-7 NA NA TRBV21-1 CASSKRKSGGREQYF TGTGCCAGCAGCAAAAGAAAGAGCGGGGGGCGCGAGCAGTACTTC
14 TRBJ1-4 NA NA TRBV6-5 CASGGGGAEEKLFF TGTGCCAGCGGGGGGGGAGGGGCCGAGGAAAAACTGTTTTTT
14 TRBJ1-1 NA TRBD1 TRBV7-2 CASSLGRGATEAFF TGTGCCAGCAGCTTAGGCAGGGGGGCCACTGAAGCTTTCTTT
15 TRBJ2-5 NA TRBD1 TRBV30 CAWRKQGAVQETQYF TGTGCCTGGAGGAAACAGGGGGCAGTCCAAGAGACCCAGTACTTC
15 TRBJ2-7 NA TRBD2 TRBV5-1 CASSSGRSATYEQYF TGCGCCAGCAGTAGCGGGAGGTCCGCGACCTACGAGCAGTACTTC
14 TRBJ1-4 NA TRBD1 TRBV28 CASREGTGRGKLFF TGTGCCAGCAGGGAAGGGACAGGGCGAGGAAAACTGTTTTTT
16 TRBJ2-2 NA TRBD1 TRBV5-1 CASSLTGAPNTGELFF TGCGCCAGCAGCTTGACAGGGGCTCCGAACACCGGGGAGCTGTTTTTT
14 TRBJ2-7 NA NA TRBV7-7 CASSLISTYYEQYF TGTGCCAGCAGCTTAATTAGCACCTACTACGAGCAGTACTTC
15 TRBJ1-1 once NA TRBV7-2 CASSGRGGAPTEAFF TGTGCCAGCAGCGGAAGGGGGGGGGCGCCCACTGAAGCTTTCTTT
16 TRBJ2-1 NA NA TRBV3-1/TRBV3-2 CASSPQTTHSYNEQFF TGTGCCAGCAGCCCCCAGACTACCCATAGCTACAATGAGCAGTTCTTC
14 TRBJ1-2 NA NA TRBV4-1 CASSSQDSLGGYTF TGCGCCAGCAGCTCCCAGGATTCACTGGGTGGCTACACCTTC
13 TRBJ2-1 once NA TRBV9 CASSPTRAGEQFF TGTGCCAGCAGCCCAACTAGAGCTGGTGAGCAGTTCTTC